This TCR beta chain is from a study of cytomegalovirus exposure and HLA in healthy donors. Study-wide background: The 90 to 150 validation repertoires used the same platform as the roughly 670 first-cohort repertoires, a later analysis reported. Overall study findings and caveats: Using the classifier, cytomegalovirus status was reportedly diagnosed with high specificity and sensitivity. In vitro testing confirmed a few CMV-associated chains as specific for CMV antigens.

Losses at the gene ends were 8 bases for V and 3 bases for J; bases not matched to a gene: 7. Per germline, CDR1 MNHNS and CDR2 SASEGT. The length of the CDR3 is 15 residues. Details on this clone: Its target is unknown.

TCRdb keeps only in-frame clones here, not all; method: immunoSEQ multiplex PCR. This table has around 80,000 clones, roughly 96% appearing once. This sequence was found in a woman aged 18-29 years in good health and CMV-seronegative. This chain joins TRBV6-1 and TRBJ1-5; TRBD1 agrees at 10 bases. Material for sequencing was PBMCs. The CDR3 DNA reads TGTGCCAGCTTCCCCGGGACAGGGGACAATCAGCCCCAGCATTTT. Residues: CASFPGTGDNQPQHF.